This record concerns one TCR beta chain sequence. CDR3 length: 13 amino acids. The ends lost 6 bases at V and 5 bases at J; junction bases unmatched: 5. The V gene's germline CDR1 is LNHDA and CDR2 SQIVND (reference sequence). The data originate from a study of blood T cell repertoires in COVID-19. At the level of the study: Spain, Italy and the United States supplied samples that represented acute and convalescent COVID-19. T cells, B-cell-depleted T cells, or PBMCs supplied cDNA or gDNA.

Authors' data handling: Amplification from reference gene primers served as the basis for estimated nucleated cell counts. TCRdb's table, derived via immunoSEQ multiplex PCR, lists solely in-frame clones and lacks some. The V and J calls and clone size were taken over from that table, and D and trimming were inferred from the DNA. The repertoire holds around 150,000 clones, with approximately 82% as singletons. Recruited during active infection, patients (from Seattle) were subsequently followed longitudinally. Sequenced: peripheral blood. This chain links TRBV19 with TRBJ2-5; 8 bases line up with TRBD1. The clonotype originates from a woman aged 40 to 49 with COVID-19, enrolled during active disease. The CDR3 here is CASRPGGGETQYF. In nucleotides, the CDR3 is TGTGCCAGTAGGCCAGGGGGCGGGGAGACCCAGTACTTC. Variable domain in full (rest from reference TRBV19 and TRBJ2-5): DGGITQSPKYLFRKEGQNVTLSCEQNLNHDAMYWYRQDPGQGLRLIYYSQIVNDFQKGDIAEGYSVSREKKESFPLTVTSAQKNPTAFYLCASRPGGGETQYFGPGTRLLVL.